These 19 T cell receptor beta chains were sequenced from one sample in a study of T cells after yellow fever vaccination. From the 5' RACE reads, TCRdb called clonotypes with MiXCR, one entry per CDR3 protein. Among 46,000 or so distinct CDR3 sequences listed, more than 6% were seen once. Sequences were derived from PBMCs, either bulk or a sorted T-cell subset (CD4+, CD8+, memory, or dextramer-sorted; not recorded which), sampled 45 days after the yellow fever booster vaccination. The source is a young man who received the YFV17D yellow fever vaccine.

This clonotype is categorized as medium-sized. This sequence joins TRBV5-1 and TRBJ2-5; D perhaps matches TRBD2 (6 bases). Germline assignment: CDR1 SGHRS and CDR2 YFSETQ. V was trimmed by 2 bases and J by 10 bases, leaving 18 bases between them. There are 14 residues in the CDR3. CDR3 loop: CASSLLRDSGDQYF. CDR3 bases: TGCGCCAGCAGCTTATTACGGGACTCCGGGGACCAGTACTTC.

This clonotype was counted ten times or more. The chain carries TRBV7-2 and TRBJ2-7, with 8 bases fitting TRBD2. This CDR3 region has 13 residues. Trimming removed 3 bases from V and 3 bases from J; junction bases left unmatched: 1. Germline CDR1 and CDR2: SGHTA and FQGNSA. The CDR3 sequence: CASSFSGIYEQYF. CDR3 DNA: TGTGCCAGCAGCTTTAGCGGGATCTACGAGCAGTACTTC.

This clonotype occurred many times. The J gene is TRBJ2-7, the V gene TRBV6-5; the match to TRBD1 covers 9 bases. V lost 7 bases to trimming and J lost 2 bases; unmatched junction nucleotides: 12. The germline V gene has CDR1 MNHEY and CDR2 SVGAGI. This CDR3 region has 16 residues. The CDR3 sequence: CASKLMPGQGTYEQYF. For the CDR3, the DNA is TGTGCCAGCAAGCTAATGCCGGGACAGGGAACCTACGAGCAGTACTTC.

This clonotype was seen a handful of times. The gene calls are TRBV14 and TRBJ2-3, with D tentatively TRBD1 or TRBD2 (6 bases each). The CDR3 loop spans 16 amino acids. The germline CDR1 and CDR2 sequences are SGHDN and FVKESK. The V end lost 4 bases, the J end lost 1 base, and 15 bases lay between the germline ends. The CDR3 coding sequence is TGTGCCAGCAGCCCGTTGTGGGGGGCTGGCACAGATACGCAGTATTTT. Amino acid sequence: CASSPLWGAGTDTQYF.

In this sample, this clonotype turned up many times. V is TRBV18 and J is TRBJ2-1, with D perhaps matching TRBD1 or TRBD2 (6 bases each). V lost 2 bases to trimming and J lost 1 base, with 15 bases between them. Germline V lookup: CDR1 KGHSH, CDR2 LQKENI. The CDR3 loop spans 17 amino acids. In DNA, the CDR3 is TGTGCCAGCTCACCAGGATCGGGGGCAGGGTCCTACAATGAGCAGTTCTTC. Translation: CASSPGSGAGSYNEQFF.

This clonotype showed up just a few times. The CDR3 reads CASHPRQGRPLRPEAFF. The CDR3 coding sequence is TGTGCCAGCCACCCCCGACAGGGACGCCCGCTGCGGCCTGAAGCTTTCTTT. V usage is TRBV27 and J usage is TRBJ1-1; 7 positions agree with TRBD1. Germline trimming cut 8 bases from V and 6 bases from J; bases unmatched to any gene: 21. The CDR3 contains 17 residues. Per germline, CDR1 MNHEY and CDR2 SMNVEV (reference sequence).

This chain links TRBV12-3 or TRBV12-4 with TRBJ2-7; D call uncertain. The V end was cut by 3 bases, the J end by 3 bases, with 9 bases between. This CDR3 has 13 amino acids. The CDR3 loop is CASSLGRDYEQYF. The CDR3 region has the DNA TGTGCCAGCAGTTTGGGCCGAGACTACGAGCAGTACTTC.

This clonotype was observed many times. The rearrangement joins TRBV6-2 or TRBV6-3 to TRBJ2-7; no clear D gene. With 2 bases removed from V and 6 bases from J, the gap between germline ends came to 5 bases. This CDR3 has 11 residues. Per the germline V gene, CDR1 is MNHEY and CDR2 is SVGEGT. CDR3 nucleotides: TGTGCCAGCAGTTACCACAGCGAGCAGTACTTC. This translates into CASSYHSEQYF.

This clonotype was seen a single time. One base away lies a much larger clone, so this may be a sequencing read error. Here the CDR3 DNA reads TGCAGCACGACCCGAGCGAACACCGGGGAGCTGTTTTTT. Its protein product is CSTTRANTGELFF. The chain combines TRBV20-1 with TRBJ2-2; D not resolved. The CDR3 spans 13 residues. Germline assignment: CDR1 DFQATT and CDR2 SNEGSKA (reference sequence).

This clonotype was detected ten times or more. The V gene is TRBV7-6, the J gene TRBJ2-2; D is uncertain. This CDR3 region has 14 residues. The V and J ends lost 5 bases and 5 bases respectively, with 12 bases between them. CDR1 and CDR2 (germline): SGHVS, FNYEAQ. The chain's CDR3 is CASSPVLRTGELFF. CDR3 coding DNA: TGTGCCAGCAGCCCTGTTTTGAGAACCGGGGAGCTGTTTTTT.

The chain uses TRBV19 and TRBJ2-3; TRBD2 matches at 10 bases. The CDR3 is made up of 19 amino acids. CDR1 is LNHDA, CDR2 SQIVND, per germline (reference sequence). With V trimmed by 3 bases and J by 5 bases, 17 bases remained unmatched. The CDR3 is CASSILASGSSMQGDTQYF. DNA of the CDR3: TGTGCCAGTAGTATTTTGGCTAGCGGGAGCTCAATGCAGGGAGATACGCAGTATTTT.

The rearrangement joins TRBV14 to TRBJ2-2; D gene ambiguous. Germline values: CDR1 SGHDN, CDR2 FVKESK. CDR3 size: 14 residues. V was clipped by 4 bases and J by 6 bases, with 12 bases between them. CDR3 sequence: CASSPSELAGELFF. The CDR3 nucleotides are TGTGCCAGCAGCCCCTCGGAGCTCGCCGGGGAGCTGTTTTTT.

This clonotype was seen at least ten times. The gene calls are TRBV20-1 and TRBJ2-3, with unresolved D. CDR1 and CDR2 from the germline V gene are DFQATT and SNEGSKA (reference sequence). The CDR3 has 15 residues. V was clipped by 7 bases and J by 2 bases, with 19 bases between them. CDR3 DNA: TGCAGTGTCAAACCCTTTGCGGAGAACACAGATACGCAGTATTTT. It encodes CSVKPFAENTDTQYF.

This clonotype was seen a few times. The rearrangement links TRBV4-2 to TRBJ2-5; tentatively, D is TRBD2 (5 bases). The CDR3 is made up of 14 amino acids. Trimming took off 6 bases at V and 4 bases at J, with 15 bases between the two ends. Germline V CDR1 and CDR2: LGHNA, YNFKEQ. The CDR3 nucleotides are TGTGCCAGCAGTCCCCCTAGCTTCCGAGAGACCCAGTACTTC. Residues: CASSPPSFRETQYF.

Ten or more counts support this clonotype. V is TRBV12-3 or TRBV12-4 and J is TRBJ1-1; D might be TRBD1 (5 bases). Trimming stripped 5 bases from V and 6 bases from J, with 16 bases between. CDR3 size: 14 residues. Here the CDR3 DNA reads TGTGCCAGCAGTGGGGACGGGGAATGGGCTGAAGCTTTCTTT. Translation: CASSGDGEWAEAFF.

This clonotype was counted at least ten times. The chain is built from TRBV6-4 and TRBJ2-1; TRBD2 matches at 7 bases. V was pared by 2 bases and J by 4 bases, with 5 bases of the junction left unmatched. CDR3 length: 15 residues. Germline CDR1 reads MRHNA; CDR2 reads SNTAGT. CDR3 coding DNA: TGTGCCAGCAGTGACGGGGTTAGCGGGTACAATGAGCAGTTCTTC. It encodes CASSDGVSGYNEQFF.

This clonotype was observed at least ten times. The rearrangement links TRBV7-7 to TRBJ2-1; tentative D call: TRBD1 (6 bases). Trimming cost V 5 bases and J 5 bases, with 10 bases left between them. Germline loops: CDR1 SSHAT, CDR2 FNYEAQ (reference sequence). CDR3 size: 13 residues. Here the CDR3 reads CASSTGQNNEQFF. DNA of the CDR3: TGTGCCAGCAGCACCGGACAGAACAATGAGCAGTTCTTC.

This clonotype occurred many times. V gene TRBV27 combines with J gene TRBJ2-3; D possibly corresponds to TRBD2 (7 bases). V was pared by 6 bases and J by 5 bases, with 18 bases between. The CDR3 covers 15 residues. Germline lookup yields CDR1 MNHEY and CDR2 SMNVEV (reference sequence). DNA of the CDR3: TGTGCCAGCAGCCCCGGCGGGGGCTGGGGAGATACGCAGTATTTT. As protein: CASSPGGGWGDTQYF.

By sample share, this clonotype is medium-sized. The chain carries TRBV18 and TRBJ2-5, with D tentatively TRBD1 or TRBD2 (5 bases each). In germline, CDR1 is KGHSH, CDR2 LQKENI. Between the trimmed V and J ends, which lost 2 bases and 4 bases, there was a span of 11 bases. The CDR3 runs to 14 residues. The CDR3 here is CASSPTRGRETQYF. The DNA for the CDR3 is TGTGCCAGCTCACCAACTAGGGGACGAGAGACCCAGTACTTC.